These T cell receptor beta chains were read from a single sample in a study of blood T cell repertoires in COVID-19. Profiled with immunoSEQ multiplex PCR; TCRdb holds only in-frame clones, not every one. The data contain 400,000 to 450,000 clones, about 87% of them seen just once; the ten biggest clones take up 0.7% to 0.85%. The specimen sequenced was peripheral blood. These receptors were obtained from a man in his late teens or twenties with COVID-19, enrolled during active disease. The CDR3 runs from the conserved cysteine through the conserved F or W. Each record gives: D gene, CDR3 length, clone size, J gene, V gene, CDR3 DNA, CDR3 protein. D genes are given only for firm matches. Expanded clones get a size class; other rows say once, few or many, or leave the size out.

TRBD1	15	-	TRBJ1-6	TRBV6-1	TGTGCCAGCAGTGAAGCCGGGACAGGGGCTTCACCCCTCCACTTT	CASSEAGTGASPLHF
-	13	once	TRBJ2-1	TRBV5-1	TGCGCCAGCAGCTTGTCGGGGAGCAATGAGCAGTTCTTC	CASSLSGSNEQFF
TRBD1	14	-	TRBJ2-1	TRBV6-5	TGTGCCAGCAGCCCCGGGACAGGTAGACCTGGGCAGTTCTTC	CASSPGTGRPGQFF
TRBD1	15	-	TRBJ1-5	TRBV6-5	TGTGCCAGCAGCCGAACGGGACAGGGGATTCAGCCCCAGCATTTT	CASSRTGQGIQPQHF
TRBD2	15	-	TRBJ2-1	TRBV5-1	TGCGCCAGCAGCTCGACTAGCGGTGTCTACAATGAGCAGTTCTTC	CASSSTSGVYNEQFF
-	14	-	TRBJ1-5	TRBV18	TGTGCCAGCTCACCAATCCCGGGGAATCAGCCCCAGCATTTT	CASSPIPGNQPQHF
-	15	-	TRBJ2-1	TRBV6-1	TGTGCCAGCAGTGACAAGGGACAACCCTACAATGAGCAGTTCTTC	CASSDKGQPYNEQFF
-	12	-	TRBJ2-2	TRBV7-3	TGTGCCAGCAGCCCAAACACCGGGGAGCTGTTTTTT	CASSPNTGELFF
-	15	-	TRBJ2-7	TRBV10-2	TGCGCCAGCCAGGGTTCCCCAGGGATCTCCTACGAGCAGTACTTC	CASQGSPGISYEQYF
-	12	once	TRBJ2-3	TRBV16	TGTGCCAGCACCCGGTCAGGGAATACGCAGTATTTT	CASTRSGNTQYF
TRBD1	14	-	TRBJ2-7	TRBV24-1	TGTGCCACCAGTGATCCGGGACAGGGCGACGAGCAGTACTTC	CATSDPGQGDEQYF
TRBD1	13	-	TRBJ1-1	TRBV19	TGTGCCAGTAGTCTGGACAGGGGAAGTCAAGCTTTCTTT	CASSLDRGSQAFF
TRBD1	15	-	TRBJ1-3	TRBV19	TGTGCCAGCAGGGAGACAGGGGACTCTGGAAACACCATATATTTT	CASRETGDSGNTIYF
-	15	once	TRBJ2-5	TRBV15	TGTGCCACCAGCAGAGATGGCAGGGCTGAAGAGACCCAGTACTTC	CATSRDGRAEETQYF
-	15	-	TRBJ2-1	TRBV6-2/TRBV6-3	TGTGCCAGCAGTTACTCACCCGCCTCTAGGGGTGTGCAGTTCTTC	CASSYSPASRGVQFF
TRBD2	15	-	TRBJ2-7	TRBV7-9	TGTGCCAGCAGCTTACTAGCGGGAGGGCCAAAGGAGCAGTACTTC	CASSLLAGGPKEQYF
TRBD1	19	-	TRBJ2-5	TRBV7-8	TGTGCCAGCAGCTTCCCCCCTAACAGGGGCCTCAATATACAAGAGACCCAGTACTTC	CASSFPPNRGLNIQETQYF
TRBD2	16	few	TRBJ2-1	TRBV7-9	TGTGCCAGCAGCCCTACGACTAGCGGGACCTACAATGAGCAGTTCTTC	CASSPTTSGTYNEQFF
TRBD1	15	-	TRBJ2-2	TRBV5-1	TGCGCCAGCAGCTTGCAGGGGGCGCGGACCGGGGAGCTGTTTTTT	CASSLQGARTGELFF
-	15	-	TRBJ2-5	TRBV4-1	TGCGCCAGCAGCCAAAAATCTCGGGAGCTGGGGACCCAGTACTTC	CASSQKSRELGTQYF
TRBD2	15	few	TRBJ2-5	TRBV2	TGTGCCAGCTTAATACTCGGGGGGGCTCGGGAGACCCAGTACTTC	CASLILGGARETQYF
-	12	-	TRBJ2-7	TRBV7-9	TGTGCCAGCAGCTTATCCGCGTACGAGCAGTACTTC	CASSLSAYEQYF
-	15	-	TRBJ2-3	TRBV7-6	TGTGCCAGCAGCTTAAGCGGTATAAGCACAGATACGCAGTATTTT	CASSLSGISTDTQYF
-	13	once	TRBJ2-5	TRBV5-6	TGTGCCAGCAGCTTGGGACAGCAAGAGACCCAGTACTTC	CASSLGQQETQYF
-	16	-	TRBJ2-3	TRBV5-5	TGTGCCAGCAGCTTGGCCGGGCGGGCAAGCACAGATACGCAGTATTTT	CASSLAGRASTDTQYF
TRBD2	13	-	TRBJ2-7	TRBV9	TGTGCCAGCAGCGCGGCCGGGACTAACGAGCAGTACTTC	CASSAAGTNEQYF
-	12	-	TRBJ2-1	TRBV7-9	TGTGCCAGCAGTAACCAGGGCAATGAGCAGTTCTTC	CASSNQGNEQFF
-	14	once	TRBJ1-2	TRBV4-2	TGTGCCAGCAGCCAAGGTGATCGGGATGCTGGCTACACCTTC	CASSQGDRDAGYTF
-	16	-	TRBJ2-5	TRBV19	TGTGCCAGTAGTATAAACAGTCCTGGCGCTCAAGAGACCCAGTACTTC	CASSINSPGAQETQYF
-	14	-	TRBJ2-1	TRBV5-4	TGTGCCAGCAGCTTGGTCGACAGTAGAAATGAGCAGTTCTTC	CASSLVDSRNEQFF
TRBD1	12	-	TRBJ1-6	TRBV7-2	TGTGCCAGCAGCCCAGGGGGGTCACCCCTCCACTTT	CASSPGGSPLHF
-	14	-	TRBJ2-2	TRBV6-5	TGTGCCAGCACTCCGGGGTTGGGAGCCGGGGAGCTGTTTTTT	CASTPGLGAGELFF
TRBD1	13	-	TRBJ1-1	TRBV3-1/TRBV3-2	TGTGCCAGCAGCCAGAGGACAGGGCCTGAAGCTTTCTTT	CASSQRTGPEAFF
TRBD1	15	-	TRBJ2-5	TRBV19	TGTGCCAGTAGTGCGGGGGACAGGGCAAAAGAGACCCAGTACTTC	CASSAGDRAKETQYF
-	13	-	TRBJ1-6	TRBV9	TGTGCCAGCAGCGTAGATGAGGGTGGGACCCTCCACTTT	CASSVDEGGTLHF
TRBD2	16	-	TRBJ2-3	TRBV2	TGTGCCAGCAGTGCCAGGGTAGCGGGGGGCTCGGATACGCAGTATTTT	CASSARVAGGSDTQYF